The 31 T cell receptor beta chains in this list originate from one sample, sequenced in a study of PD-1 blockade in classical Hodgkin lymphoma. Sequenced by immunoSEQ multiplex PCR; TCRdb stores in-frame clones only, minus some. Of about 20,000 clones in the sample, around 73% are singletons; the top ten hold around 24%. All patients experienced relapse after autologous stem cell transplantation, and brentuximab vedotin exposure was variable. Sequenced here: peripheral blood mononuclear cells (PBMCs), sampled before the second cycle of nivolumab. These receptors originate from a human donor with classical Hodgkin lymphoma.

J is TRBJ2-5 and V is TRBV6-1; the match to TRBD1 covers 9 bases. The trim removed 6 bases at V and 5 bases at J, leaving 10 bases unmatched. From germline, CDR1 is MNHNS and CDR2 SASEGT. The CDR3 length is 15 residues. In nucleotides, the CDR3 is TGTGCCAGCAGCACAACAGGGGGCTTAAGGGAGACCCAGTACTTC. Residues: CASSTTGGLRETQYF.

This clone came up a few times. The J gene is TRBJ1-1, the V gene TRBV29-1, with D maybe TRBD1 (5 bases). Trimming removed 7 bases from V and 4 bases from J, with 16 bases in between. The CDR3 extends over 13 amino acids. Germline lookup yields CDR1 SQVTM and CDR2 ANQGSEA. The CDR3: CSARAGGGTEAFF. The CDR3 DNA is TGCAGCGCCCGGGCCGGGGGGGGCACTGAAGCTTTCTTT.

The rearrangement uses TRBV5-1 and TRBJ2-7, with TRBD1 as a possible D gene (5 bases). There are 13 residues in the CDR3. V was shortened by 4 bases and J by 3 bases, with 11 bases between the two germline ends. Germline V gene sequence: CDR1 SGHRS, CDR2 YFSETQ. The CDR3 spells CASSEAGLYEQYF. DNA for the CDR3: TGCGCCAGCAGCGAGGCAGGGCTCTACGAGCAGTACTTC.

The chain couples TRBV2 to TRBJ1-3; 8 bases are a match to TRBD1. V shed 9 bases, J shed 3 bases, and the junction held 10 bases outside the gene matches. The germline V gene has CDR1 SNHLY and CDR2 FYNNEI. The length of the CDR3 is 15 residues. CDR3 residues: CASPGTGRYGNTIYF. The CDR3 region has the DNA TGTGCCAGTCCCGGGACAGGACGTTATGGAAACACCATATATTTT.

The chain employs TRBV18 and TRBJ1-3; D is undetermined. There are 14 residues in the CDR3. CDR1 KGHSH and CDR2 LQKENI come from the germline V gene. V lost 2 bases to trimming and J lost 0 bases, with 5 bases between them. CDR3 loop: CASSPEFSGNTIYF. CDR3 DNA: TGTGCCAGCTCACCAGAGTTCTCTGGAAACACCATATATTTT.

The J gene is TRBJ2-1, the V gene TRBV27; D is ambiguous. CDR1 MNHEY and CDR2 SMNVEV come from the germline V gene (reference sequence). The V and J ends lost 3 bases and 10 bases respectively, with 10 bases between them. The CDR3 has 12 amino acids. The CDR3 sequence: CASSFASTEQFF. CDR3 DNA sequence: TGTGCCAGCAGTTTCGCTAGTACGGAGCAGTTCTTC.

A few counts support this clone. The gene calls are TRBV27 and TRBJ1-2; 10 bases agree with TRBD1. V dropped 4 bases and J dropped 5; count of bases not matched to a gene: 7. Germline V gene lookup returns CDR1 MNHEY and CDR2 SMNVEV (reference sequence). This CDR3 has 15 residues. The CDR3 nucleotides are TGTGCCAGCAGTTCCCCGGGACAGGGGTTTTATGGCTACACCTTC. This codes for CASSSPGQGFYGYTF.

The V and J genes are TRBV27 and TRBJ2-7; no clear D. The germline V and J ends were trimmed by 0 bases and 6 bases, with 6 bases remaining between them. The CDR3 sequence is 12 residues long. Germline lookup yields CDR1 MNHEY and CDR2 SMNVEV (reference sequence). The DNA of the CDR3 is TGTGCCAGCAGTTTATCGGCAGGCGAGCAGTACTTC. It is translated as CASSLSAGEQYF.

This clone was counted a few times. The V and J genes are TRBV5-1 and TRBJ2-3; TRBD2 aligns across 8 bases. Germline trimming cut 2 bases from V and 7 bases from J; bases unmatched to any gene: 9. CDR3 size: 15 residues. The germline gives CDR1 SGHRS, CDR2 YFSETQ. For the CDR3, the DNA is TGCGCCAGCAGCTTAGGTAGCGGGACCACTTATACGCAGTATTTT. Residues: CASSLGSGTTYTQYF. The full variable domain, in which reference TRBV5-1 and TRBJ2-3 provide the parts outside the CDR3, is KAGVTQTPRYLIKTRGQQVTLSCSPISGHRSVSWYQQTPGQGLQFLFEYFSETQRNKGNFPGRFSGRQFSNSRSEMNVSTLELGDSALYLCASSLGSGTTYTQYFGPGTRLTVL.

The chain carries TRBV27 and TRBJ2-1, with 8 bases fitting TRBD2. From germline, CDR1 is MNHEY and CDR2 SMNVEV (reference sequence). With 6 bases clipped from V and 7 bases from J, the junction kept 23 bases outside the gene matches. This CDR3 contains 19 residues. DNA for the CDR3: TGTGCCAGCAGCCTCACTCCGGGACGATCACTGAGCGGGGGTAATGAGCAGTTCTTC. It yields the protein CASSLTPGRSLSGGNEQFF.

The chain uses TRBV6-5 and TRBJ2-2; D is possibly TRBD1 (6 bases). Germline V gene data show CDR1 as MNHEY and CDR2 as SVGAGI. Trimming pared 3 bases from V and 4 bases from J, leaving 15 bases between. The CDR3 covers 16 residues. CDR3 DNA sequence: TGTGCCAGCAGTTATCGACAGGTATCGGGCACCGGGGAGCTGTTTTTT. It translates to CASSYRQVSGTGELFF.

In this sample, this clone turned up a few times. The chain joins TRBV7-9 to TRBJ2-7, with 11 bases that match TRBD2. Germline assignment: CDR1 SEHNR and CDR2 FQNEAQ (reference sequence). CDR3 size: 16 residues. With 3 bases clipped from V and 5 bases from J, the junction kept 9 bases outside the gene matches. Here the CDR3 reads CASSFSRLAGSDEQYF. CDR3 bases: TGTGCCAGCAGCTTCTCTAGACTAGCGGGATCCGACGAGCAGTACTTC.

The rearrangement links TRBV18 to TRBJ2-7; 11 bases match TRBD1. CDR3 length: 15 residues. Germline V gene data show CDR1 as KGHSH and CDR2 as LQKENI. V was pared by 1 base and J by 4 bases, with 3 bases of the junction left unmatched. CDR3 nucleotides: TGTGCCAGCTCACCACGGACAGGGGGCGAGTACGAGCAGTACTTC. It codes for CASSPRTGGEYEQYF.

The chain uses TRBV6-1 and TRBJ2-7, with 8 bases fitting TRBD2. Germline values: CDR1 MNHNS, CDR2 SASEGT. The CDR3 has 15 amino acids. Germline trimming cut 4 bases from V and 4 bases from J; bases unmatched to any gene: 9. This CDR3 reads CASSVVAGGRYEQYF. The CDR3 DNA reads TGTGCCAGCAGTGTGGTGGCGGGAGGACGATACGAGCAGTACTTC.

This clone was recorded a few times. The chain links TRBV10-1 to TRBJ1-3, with a possible D match to TRBD1 (6 bases). The CDR3 length is 15 residues. Germline V gene lookup returns CDR1 WNHNN and CDR2 SYGVQD (reference sequence). Trimming removed 4 bases from V and 0 bases from J, with 10 bases in between. The CDR3 is CASSVATGSGNTIYF. The CDR3 nucleotides read TGCGCCAGCAGTGTCGCGACAGGCTCTGGAAACACCATATATTTT.

This clone has just a few counts. CDR3 coding DNA: TGTGCCAGCGAGGGGCCCCCCGAGCAAGACTACACCTTC. This codes for CASEGPPEQDYTF. The V and J genes are TRBV6-1 and TRBJ1-2; TRBD1 might be the D (5 bases). V gave up 8 bases and J gave up 10 bases, with 20 bases separating them. The CDR3 extends over 13 amino acids. CDR1 and CDR2 (germline): MNHNS, SASEGT.

The CDR3 is CASSMGSLGGYTF. The CDR3 DNA reads as TGTGCCAGTAGTATGGGCAGCCTCGGGGGCTACACCTTC. V usage is TRBV19 and J usage is TRBJ1-2; D call uncertain. Trimming took off 3 bases at V and 8 bases at J, with 13 bases between the two ends. Germline V lookup: CDR1 LNHDA, CDR2 SQIVND (reference sequence). The length of the CDR3 is 13 residues.

The count of this clone is one. This chain connects TRBV15 to TRBJ1-5, with D hard to call. Per germline, CDR1 LNHNV and CDR2 YYDKDF (reference sequence). Trimming removed 0 bases at V and 4 bases at J, with 7 bases between. The CDR3 sequence is 14 residues long. This CDR3 reads CATSRDLGNQPQHF. Here the CDR3 DNA reads TGTGCCACCAGCAGAGATCTGGGTAATCAGCCCCAGCATTTT. Drawing the rest from reference TRBV15 and TRBJ1-5, the complete variable domain is DAMVIQNPRYQVTQFGKPVTLSCSQTLNHNVMYWYQQKSSQAPKLLFHYYDKDFNNEADTPDNFQSRRPNTSFCFLDIRSPGLGDTAMYLCATSRDLGNQPQHFGDGTRLSIL.

V and J are TRBV6-5 and TRBJ2-3; D call uncertain. Germline V gene lookup returns CDR1 MNHEY and CDR2 SVGAGI. This CDR3 comprises 14 residues. V was trimmed by 0 bases and J by 3 bases, leaving 7 bases between them. CDR3 sequence: CASSYSTATDTQYF. In DNA form, the CDR3 reads TGTGCCAGCAGTTACTCAACGGCGACAGATACGCAGTATTTT.

This chain joins TRBV6-5 and TRBJ1-2; TRBD1 matches at 11 bases. V dropped 2 bases and J dropped 4; count of bases not matched to a gene: 3. The CDR3 consists of 15 residues. Germline V gives CDR1 MNHEY, CDR2 SVGAGI. This CDR3 is CASSYPGQGAYGYTF. CDR3 DNA: TGTGCCAGCAGTTACCCCGGACAGGGGGCCTATGGCTACACCTTC.

The J gene is TRBJ2-3, the V gene TRBV2; D is unresolved. CDR3 length: 13 residues. Germline assignment: CDR1 SNHLY and CDR2 FYNNEI. V was cut by 6 bases and J by 7 bases, with 14 bases left in between. CDR3 nucleotides: TGTGCCAGCAGCGAACGATTCGCCTATACGCAGTATTTT. This sequence encodes CASSERFAYTQYF.

The chain combines TRBV19 with TRBJ2-1, with unresolved D. This CDR3 has 15 residues. V lost 6 bases to trimming and J lost 4 bases, with 16 bases between them. Germline V gene data show CDR1 as LNHDA and CDR2 as SQIVND (reference sequence). In nucleotides, the CDR3 is TGTGCCAGTAGAGAAAAGGACGGGTTATACAATGAGCAGTTCTTC. It specifies CASREKDGLYNEQFF.

The CDR3 sequence: CASTRQGAGSPLHF. Written as DNA, the CDR3 is TGTGCCAGCACCCGACAGGGGGCTGGTTCACCCCTCCACTTT. The chain has TRBV28 and TRBJ1-6; 10 bases fit TRBD1. Germline CDR1 reads MDHEN; CDR2 reads SYDVKM. The CDR3 runs to 14 residues. Trimming cost V 7 bases and J 9 bases; bases outside gene matches: 6.

The chain carries TRBV19 and TRBJ2-7; D might be TRBD1 or TRBD2, each matching 6 bases. Looked up from germline, CDR1 is LNHDA and CDR2 is SQIVND (reference sequence). The CDR3 consists of 14 residues. Trimming shortened V by 9 bases and J by 5 bases, and 20 bases separated the two germline ends. The CDR3 loop reads CASHPGAGANEQYF. The CDR3 bases are TGTGCCAGCCATCCGGGGGCCGGTGCTAACGAGCAGTACTTC.

This clone has more than one count but fewer than ten. The gene calls are TRBV6-1 and TRBJ1-2; D gene uncertain. Per the germline V gene, CDR1 is MNHNS and CDR2 is SASEGT. The germline V and J ends were trimmed by 2 bases and 7 bases, with 2 bases remaining between them. The CDR3 is made up of 10 amino acids. Here the CDR3 reads CASSEFGYTF. The DNA of the CDR3 is TGTGCCAGCAGTGAATTTGGCTACACCTTC.

This chain uses TRBV19 with TRBJ2-7, with 11 bases that match TRBD1. Germline CDR1 reads LNHDA; CDR2 reads SQIVND (reference sequence). V gave up 4 bases and J gave up 1 base; unmatched junction bases: 0. This CDR3 is 14 amino acids long. The CDR3 reads CASSRDRGSYEQYF. DNA for the CDR3: TGTGCCAGTAGTAGGGACAGGGGGTCCTACGAGCAGTACTTC. The entire variable domain, with the rest obtained from reference TRBV19 and TRBJ2-7, is as follows: DGGITQSPKYLFRKEGQNVTLSCEQNLNHDAMYWYRQDPGQGLRLIYYSQIVNDFQKGDIAEGYSVSREKKESFPLTVTSAQKNPTAFYLCASSRDRGSYEQYFGPGTRLTVT.

V usage is TRBV28 and J usage is TRBJ2-2; a possible D gene is TRBD1 (5 bases). This CDR3 spans 15 amino acids. Trimming cost V 2 bases and J 4 bases, with 11 bases left between them. From germline, CDR1 is MDHEN and CDR2 SYDVKM. Written as DNA, the CDR3 is TGTGCCAGCAGTTTAGCAGGGTGGGGCACCGGGGAGCTGTTTTTT. This gives the protein CASSLAGWGTGELFF.

The chain combines TRBV6-5 with TRBJ2-2; no reliable D call. From germline, CDR1 is MNHEY and CDR2 SVGAGI. The CDR3 has 11 amino acids. Trimming removed 10 bases from V and 8 bases from J, with 11 bases in between. This CDR3 is CATRTGGELFF. In DNA form, the CDR3 reads TGTGCCACGAGGACCGGGGGGGAGCTGTTTTTT.

The gene calls are TRBV5-4 and TRBJ1-1; TRBD1 matches at 10 bases. The junction had 2 bases not matched to a gene; V was cut back by 2 bases and J by 4 bases. CDR3 length: 14 residues. From germline, CDR1 is SGHNT and CDR2 YYREEE (reference sequence). The CDR3 DNA sequence: TGTGCCAGCAGCTTCGGACAGGGGGGCACTGAAGCTTTCTTT. Its translation is CASSFGQGGTEAFF.

This chain links TRBV19 with TRBJ2-5; D not certain. Germline V lookup: CDR1 LNHDA, CDR2 SQIVND (reference sequence). The CDR3 covers 15 residues. Trimming removed 2 bases at V and 1 base at J, with 11 bases between. The CDR3 region is CASSISGLLQETQYF. The CDR3 DNA reads as TGTGCCAGTAGTATATCAGGCCTGCTCCAAGAGACCCAGTACTTC. Based on the CDR3 plus reference TRBV19 and TRBJ2-5, the full variable domain is DGGITQSPKYLFRKEGQNVTLSCEQNLNHDAMYWYRQDPGQGLRLIYYSQIVNDFQKGDIAEGYSVSREKKESFPLTVTSAQKNPTAFYLCASSISGLLQETQYFGPGTRLLVL.

This chain links TRBV4-2 with TRBJ2-5; the D call may be TRBD1 or TRBD2 (5 bases each). Germline CDR1 reads LGHNA; CDR2 reads YNFKEQ. With 3 bases removed from V and 2 bases from J, the gap between germline ends came to 16 bases. The CDR3 has 16 amino acids. The CDR3 spells CASSQGAGLAQETQYF. The CDR3 DNA reads as TGTGCCAGCAGCCAGGGAGCAGGGCTCGCTCAAGAGACCCAGTACTTC.